A selection of T cell receptor beta chains follows, all from one sample in a study of Ad26.COV2.S vaccination and SARS-CoV-2 variants. Clones were read by immunoSEQ multiplex PCR, and TCRdb kept only the in-frame ones, dropping some. There are roughly 100,000 clones in the sample; around 80% occur only once, and approximately 15% lies in the top ten. Sample: peripheral blood, taken after recovery from COVID-19. All receptors come from a human donor who had recovered from COVID-19. Each CDR3 is given with its conserved first and last residue. A D gene is named only where the DNA matches it firmly. Some rows mark clone size as missing; the rest say once, few, many or name a class of expanded clone.

CDR3 protein	CDR3 DNA	J gene	clone size	V gene	D gene	CDR3 length
CATSRDLSGGGPNQPQHF	TGTGCCACCAGCAGAGATCTCTCAGGGGGCGGCCCTAATCAGCCCCAGCATTTT	TRBJ1-5	few	TRBV15	TRBD1	18
CAINDRDKNTGELFF	TGTGCCATCAACGATAGAGACAAGAACACCGGGGAGCTGTTTTTT	TRBJ2-2	medium-sized	TRBV10-3	-	15
CAWSGDRGGTGELFF	TGTGCCTGGAGTGGGGACAGGGGGGGGACCGGGGAGCTGTTTTTT	TRBJ2-2	-	TRBV30	TRBD1	15
CASRGTGRMTNEKLFF	TGTGCCAGTAGGGGGACAGGTCGGATGACTAATGAAAAACTGTTTTTT	TRBJ1-4	few	TRBV19	TRBD1	16
CASSSGQGAYTGELFF	TGTGCCAGTAGTTCGGGGCAGGGCGCTTACACCGGGGAGCTGTTTTTT	TRBJ2-2	-	TRBV19	-	16
CASSFMGVSSTDTQYF	TGTGCCAGCAGCTTTATGGGCGTCTCTAGCACAGATACGCAGTATTTT	TRBJ2-3	-	TRBV5-6	-	16
CASSPGGGNSGNTIYF	TGCGCCAGCAGCCCCGGAGGCGGCAACTCTGGAAACACCATATATTTT	TRBJ1-3	-	TRBV5-1	-	16
CASSLWDGASGNTIYF	TGTGCCAGCAGCTTATGGGATGGGGCCAGCGGAAACACCATATATTTT	TRBJ1-3	once	TRBV7-2	-	16
CASSLSGPPGGYTF	TGTGCCAGCAGCCTCTCGGGACCCCCGGGCGGCTACACCTTC	TRBJ1-2	-	TRBV6-2/TRBV6-3	-	14
CASSLAGPSGPSYEQYF	TGTGCCAGCAGCTTAGCGGGGCCTAGCGGGCCCTCCTACGAGCAGTACTTC	TRBJ2-7	-	TRBV7-9	TRBD2	17
CASSPTGTSYEQYF	TGTGCCAGCAGCCCTACCGGGACGTCCTACGAGCAGTACTTC	TRBJ2-7	-	TRBV7-2	-	14
CASSQSLRGYTF	TGTGCCAGCAGTCAAAGTCTGAGGGGCTACACCTTC	TRBJ1-2	-	TRBV3-1/TRBV3-2	-	12
CASSQTGGEQYF	TGTGCCAGCAGCCAAACGGGGGGCGAGCAGTACTTC	TRBJ2-7	-	TRBV3-1/TRBV3-2	TRBD2	12
CAWGYGGNQPQHF	TGTGCCTGGGGTTACGGGGGGAATCAGCCCCAGCATTTT	TRBJ1-5	-	TRBV30	-	13
CASSVGGGLTYEQYF	TGTGCCAGCAGCGTAGGCGGGGGGCTCACCTACGAGCAGTACTTC	TRBJ2-7	-	TRBV9	TRBD2	15
CASSYRHGAYNEQFF	TGTGCCAGCAGTTACAGGCACGGGGCCTACAATGAGCAGTTCTTC	TRBJ2-1	-	TRBV6-6	-	15